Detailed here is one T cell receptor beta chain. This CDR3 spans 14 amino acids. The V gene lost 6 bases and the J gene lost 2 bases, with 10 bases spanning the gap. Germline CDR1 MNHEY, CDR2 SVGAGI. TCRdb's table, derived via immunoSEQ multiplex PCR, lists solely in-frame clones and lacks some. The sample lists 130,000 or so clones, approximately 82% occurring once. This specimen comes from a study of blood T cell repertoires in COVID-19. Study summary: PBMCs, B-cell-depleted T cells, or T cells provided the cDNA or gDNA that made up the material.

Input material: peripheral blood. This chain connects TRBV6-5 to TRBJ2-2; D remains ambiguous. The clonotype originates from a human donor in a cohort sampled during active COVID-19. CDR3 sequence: CASRQLTNTGELFF. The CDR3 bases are TGTGCCAGCAGACAGCTCACCAACACCGGGGAGCTGTTTTTT.